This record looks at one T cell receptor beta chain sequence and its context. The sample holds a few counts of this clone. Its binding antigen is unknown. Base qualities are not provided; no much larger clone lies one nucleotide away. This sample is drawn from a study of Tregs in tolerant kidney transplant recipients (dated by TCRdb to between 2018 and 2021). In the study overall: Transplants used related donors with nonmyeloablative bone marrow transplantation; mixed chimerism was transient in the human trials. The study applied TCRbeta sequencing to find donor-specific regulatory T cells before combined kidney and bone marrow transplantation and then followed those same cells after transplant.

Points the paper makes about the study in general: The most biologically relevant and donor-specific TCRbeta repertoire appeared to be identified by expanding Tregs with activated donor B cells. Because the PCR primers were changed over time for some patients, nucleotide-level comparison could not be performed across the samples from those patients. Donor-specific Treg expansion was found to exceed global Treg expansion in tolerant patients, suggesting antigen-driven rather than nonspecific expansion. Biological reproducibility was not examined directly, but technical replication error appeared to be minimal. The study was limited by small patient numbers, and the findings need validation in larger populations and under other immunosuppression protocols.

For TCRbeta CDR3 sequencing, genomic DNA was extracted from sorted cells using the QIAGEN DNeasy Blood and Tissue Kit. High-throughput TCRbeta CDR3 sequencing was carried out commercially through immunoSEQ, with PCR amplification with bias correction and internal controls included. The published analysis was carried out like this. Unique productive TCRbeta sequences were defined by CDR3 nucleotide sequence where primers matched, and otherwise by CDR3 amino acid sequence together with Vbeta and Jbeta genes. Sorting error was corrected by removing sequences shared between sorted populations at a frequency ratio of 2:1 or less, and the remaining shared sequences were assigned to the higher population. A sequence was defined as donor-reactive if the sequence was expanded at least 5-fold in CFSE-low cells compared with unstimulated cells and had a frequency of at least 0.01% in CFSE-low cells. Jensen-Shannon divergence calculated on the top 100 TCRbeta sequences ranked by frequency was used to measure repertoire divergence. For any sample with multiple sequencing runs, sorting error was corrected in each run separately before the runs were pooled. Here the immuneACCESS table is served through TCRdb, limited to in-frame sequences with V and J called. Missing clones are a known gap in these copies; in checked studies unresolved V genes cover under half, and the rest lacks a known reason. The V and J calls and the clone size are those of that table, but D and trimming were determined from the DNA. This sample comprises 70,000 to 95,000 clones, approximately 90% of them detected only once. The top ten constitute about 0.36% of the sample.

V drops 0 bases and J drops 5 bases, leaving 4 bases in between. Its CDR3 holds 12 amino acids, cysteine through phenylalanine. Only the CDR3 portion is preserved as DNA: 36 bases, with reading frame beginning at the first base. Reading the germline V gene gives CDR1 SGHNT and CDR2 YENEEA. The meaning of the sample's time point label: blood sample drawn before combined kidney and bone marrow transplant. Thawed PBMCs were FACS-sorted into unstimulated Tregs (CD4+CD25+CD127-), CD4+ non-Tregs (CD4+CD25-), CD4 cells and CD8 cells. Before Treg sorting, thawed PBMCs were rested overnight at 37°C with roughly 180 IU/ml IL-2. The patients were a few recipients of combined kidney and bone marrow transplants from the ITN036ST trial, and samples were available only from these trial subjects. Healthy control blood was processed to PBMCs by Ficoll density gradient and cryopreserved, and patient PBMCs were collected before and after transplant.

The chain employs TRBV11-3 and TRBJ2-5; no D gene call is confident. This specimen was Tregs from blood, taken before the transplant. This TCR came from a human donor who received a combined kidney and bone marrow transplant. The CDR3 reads CASSLDQETQYF. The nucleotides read TGTGCCAGCAGCTTAGATCAGGAGACCCAGTACTTC.